A single sample gave rise to the 26 T cell receptor beta chains below, sequenced in a study of T cell changes during pregnancy in multiple sclerosis. Assay used: immunoSEQ multiplex PCR; TCRdb lists only in-frame clones, some missing. The sample lists under 45,000 clones; around nine tenths were seen once. This specimen was CD8+ T cells from peripheral blood mononuclear cells, taken in the first trimester of pregnancy. The receptors here all came from a female donor with multiple sclerosis, enrolled in a pregnancy study.

The chain joins TRBV7-9 to TRBJ2-2; 8 bases map to TRBD1. The CDR3 contains 18 residues. Per the germline V gene, CDR1 is SEHNR and CDR2 is FQNEAQ (reference sequence). With V trimmed by 2 bases and J by 6 bases, 14 bases remained unmatched. The CDR3 DNA sequence: TGTGCCAGCAGCTTACCGATCGCAGGGGGCGCATCCTCCGGGGAGCTGTTTTTT. Its translation is CASSLPIAGGASSGELFF. Complete variable domain (other parts from reference TRBV7-9 and TRBJ2-2): DTGVSQNPRHKITKRGQNVTFRCDPISEHNRLYWYRQTLGQGPEFLTYFQNEAQLEKSRLLSDRFSAERPKGSFSTLEIQRTEQGDSAMYLCASSLPIAGGASSGELFFGEGSRLTVL.

The chain joins TRBV9 to TRBJ2-7, with D maybe TRBD1 (6 bases). Deletions cut 3 bases from V and 1 base from J, with 17 bases between. Germline CDR1 and CDR2: SGDLS and YYNGEE. This CDR3 has 16 amino acids. The CDR3 DNA sequence: TGTGCCAGCAGCGGAGCCCCGACAGGCAATTCCTACGAGCAGTACTTC. This codes for CASSGAPTGNSYEQYF.

The chain is built from TRBV7-2 and TRBJ2-3; D unclear. Trimming took 4 bases from V and 5 from J, leaving 7 bases between them. The CDR3 is 12 amino acids. Germline V gives CDR1 SGHTA, CDR2 FQGNSA. CDR3 coding DNA: TGTGCCAGCAGCTCCGACTTAGATACGCAGTATTTT. Its protein product is CASSSDLDTQYF.

V and J are TRBV4-1 and TRBJ2-7; D may be TRBD1 (5 bases). V shed 6 bases and J shed 0 bases, with 12 bases lying between them. Germline lookup yields CDR1 MGHRA and CDR2 YSYEKL. The CDR3 is made up of 14 amino acids. The CDR3 loop reads CASRSTVYSYEQYF. Here the CDR3 DNA reads TGCGCCAGCAGATCGACAGTTTACTCCTACGAGCAGTACTTC.

This chain uses TRBV20-1 with TRBJ2-7; D is unresolved. CDR3 size: 11 residues. The germline V gene encodes CDR1 DFQATT and CDR2 SNEGSKA (reference sequence). V lost 6 bases to trimming and J lost 4 bases, with 10 bases between them. The CDR3 bases are TGCAGTGCACCGCTAGATTACGAGCAGTACTTC. It is translated as CSAPLDYEQYF.

This rearrangement joins TRBV23-1 to TRBJ1-5; D is undetermined. TRBV23-1 is labeled an ORF, and its function is uncertain. V was clipped by 11 bases and J by 5 bases, with 16 bases between them. This CDR3 has 13 residues. As DNA, the CDR3 is TGCGCCCCCCGGAAGCGGCGCGATCAGCCCCAGCATTTT. Its translation: CAPRKRRDQPQHF.

This chain joins TRBV15 and TRBJ2-7; D might be TRBD1 (7 bases). In germline, CDR1 is LNHNV, CDR2 YYDKDF (reference sequence). V was trimmed by 4 bases and J by 1 base, leaving 14 bases between them. This CDR3 contains 15 residues. This CDR3 is CATSTAGGGSYEQYF. The CDR3, as DNA: TGTGCCACCAGCACAGCAGGGGGAGGATCCTACGAGCAGTACTTC.

The CDR3 loop is CASSTTGTGESPLHF. CDR3 in DNA: TGTGCCAGCAGCACGACCGGGACAGGAGAGTCACCCCTCCACTTT. The chain uses TRBV7-8 and TRBJ1-6, with 8 positions matching TRBD1. Per the germline V gene, CDR1 is SGHVS and CDR2 is FQNEAQ. CDR3 length: 15 amino acids. With 5 bases clipped from V and 10 bases from J, the junction kept 10 bases outside the gene matches.

This rearrangement joins TRBV19 to TRBJ2-5; 9 nucleotides line up with TRBD1. V dropped 5 bases and J dropped 5; count of bases not matched to a gene: 6. Germline CDR1 and CDR2: LNHDA and SQIVND (reference sequence). The CDR3 is 14 amino acids. The CDR3 coding sequence is TGTGCCAGTAGTTACACAGGGGGCGGGGAGACCCAGTACTTC. It encodes CASSYTGGGETQYF.

The chain recombines TRBV19 with TRBJ1-1, with TRBD1 matching over 7 bases. Trimming removed 3 bases from V and 1 base from J; junction bases left unmatched: 8. The germline V gene has CDR1 LNHDA and CDR2 SQIVND (reference sequence). The CDR3 has 16 residues. CDR3 amino acids: CASSIYAGTENTEAFF. The CDR3 coding sequence is TGTGCCAGTAGTATTTACGCCGGGACAGAGAACACTGAAGCTTTCTTT.

The V call is TRBV19, the J call TRBJ2-7, with 12 bases lining up with TRBD2. This CDR3 is built from 16 residues. Germline CDR1 is LNHDA and CDR2 is SQIVND (reference sequence). Trimming removed 9 bases from V and 3 bases from J; junction bases left unmatched: 12. The CDR3: CASRVSSGGGHYEQYF. The CDR3 nucleotides are TGTGCCAGCCGCGTCTCTAGCGGGGGGGGTCACTACGAGCAGTACTTC. Drawing the rest from reference TRBV19 and TRBJ2-7, the complete variable domain is DGGITQSPKYLFRKEGQNVTLSCEQNLNHDAMYWYRQDPGQGLRLIYYSQIVNDFQKGDIAEGYSVSREKKESFPLTVTSAQKNPTAFYLCASRVSSGGGHYEQYFGPGTRLTVT.

The chain is built from TRBV5-6 and TRBJ2-3, with 12 bases identical to TRBD2. The germline CDR1 and CDR2 sequences are SGHDT and YYEEEE. The CDR3 is 17 residues long. J lost 4 bases, V lost 4 bases, and 10 bases had no gene match. CDR3 nucleotides: TGTGCCAGCAGCGAAGATCTAGCGGGGGGGCAGGCAGATACGCAGTATTTT. Translating it yields CASSEDLAGGQADTQYF. The whole variable domain, remainder taken from reference TRBV5-6 and TRBJ2-3, is DAGVTQSPTHLIKTRGQQVTLRCSPKSGHDTVSWYQQALGQGPQFIFQYYEEEERQRGNFPDRFSGHQFPNYSSELNVNALLLGDSALYLCASSEDLAGGQADTQYFGPGTRLTVL.

The J gene is TRBJ2-7, the V gene TRBV4-3, with a tentative D call TRBD1 (5 bases). From germline, CDR1 is LGHNA and CDR2 YSLEER. V was clipped by 5 bases and J by 1 base, with 12 bases between them. CDR3 length: 14 amino acids. The CDR3 spells CASSEGAVSYEQYF. DNA for the CDR3: TGCGCCAGCAGCGAAGGGGCCGTATCCTACGAGCAGTACTTC.

The chain combines TRBV7-9 with TRBJ1-3; a weak D match, TRBD1 (6 bases). V lost 6 bases, J lost 4 bases, and 19 bases lay in between. CDR3 length: 16 amino acids. Germline loops: CDR1 SEHNR, CDR2 FQNEAQ (reference sequence). The CDR3 sequence is CASSSNRAEQGNTIYF. As DNA, the CDR3 is TGTGCCAGCAGTTCCAACAGGGCCGAACAAGGAAACACCATATATTTT. Full variable domain (missing parts from reference TRBV7-9 and TRBJ1-3): DTGVSQNPRHKITKRGQNVTFRCDPISEHNRLYWYRQTLGQGPEFLTYFQNEAQLEKSRLLSDRFSAERPKGSFSTLEIQRTEQGDSAMYLCASSSNRAEQGNTIYFGEGSWLTVV.

J is TRBJ2-7 and V is TRBV7-2; the D gene is possibly TRBD2 (7 bases). Per germline, CDR1 SGHTA and CDR2 FQGNSA. The V end lost 3 bases, the J end lost 2 bases, and 11 bases lay between the germline ends. CDR3 length: 14 amino acids. CDR3 region: CASSLGGAPYEQYF. CDR3 DNA sequence: TGTGCCAGCAGCTTGGGGGGGGCTCCCTACGAGCAGTACTTC.

V and J are TRBV7-9 and TRBJ2-3; possibly TRBD2 for D (6 bases). Germline CDR1 is SEHNR and CDR2 is FQNEAQ (reference sequence). The CDR3 runs to 17 residues. Trimming stripped 0 bases from V and 2 bases from J, with 15 bases between. The CDR3 region is CASSLAIGSEVTDTQYF. The CDR3 coding sequence is TGTGCCAGCAGCTTAGCGATCGGGAGCGAGGTCACAGATACGCAGTATTTT.

V usage is TRBV5-6 and J usage is TRBJ1-1; D not certain. Trimming removed 4 bases from V and 3 bases from J, with 16 bases in between. This CDR3 spans 15 amino acids. Germline CDR1 reads SGHDT; CDR2 reads YYEEEE. The CDR3 nucleotides read TGTGCCAGCAGCGCAAAAGGGAGGTTGGACACTGAAGCTTTCTTT. Protein product: CASSAKGRLDTEAFF.

The rearrangement links TRBV9 to TRBJ1-2; D is possibly TRBD1 (6 bases). Trimming pared 3 bases from V and 6 bases from J, leaving 21 bases between. CDR1 and CDR2 (germline): SGDLS, YYNGEE. The CDR3 consists of 16 residues. The CDR3 reads CASSEQGHPGGDGYTF. CDR3 DNA sequence: TGTGCCAGCAGCGAACAGGGCCACCCGGGAGGCGATGGCTACACCTTC.

The rearrangement uses TRBV7-9 and TRBJ2-7; TRBD2 aligns across 9 bases. Trimming at V came to 6 bases and at J to 3 bases, leaving 3 bases not matched to a gene. The CDR3 is 13 residues long. The germline CDR1 and CDR2 sequences are SEHNR and FQNEAQ (reference sequence). The CDR3 loop reads CASSSAGGYEQYF. The CDR3 region has the DNA TGTGCCAGCAGTTCAGCGGGGGGCTACGAGCAGTACTTC.

Only one count was recorded for this clone. This chain uses TRBV13 with TRBJ1-4, with D unclear. The length of the CDR3 is 17 residues. Deletions cut 5 bases from V and 0 bases from J, with 16 bases between. Germline CDR1 PRHDT, CDR2 FYEKMQ (reference sequence). In nucleotides, the CDR3 is TGTGCCAGCAGCCTATTTGAGGGCGGGCCAACTAATGAAAAACTGTTTTTT. This codes for CASSLFEGGPTNEKLFF.

The rearrangement uses TRBV14 and TRBJ1-1; D is undetermined. The V gene lost 3 bases and the J gene lost 0 bases, with 14 bases spanning the gap. CDR3 length equals 16 residues. Germline V gives CDR1 SGHDN, CDR2 FVKESK. CDR3 sequence reads: CASSQRMGHLNTEAFF. The CDR3 DNA reads as TGTGCCAGCAGCCAGCGAATGGGCCACCTGAACACTGAAGCTTTCTTT.

The V gene is TRBV4-3, the J gene TRBJ2-5; 10 bases align to TRBD2. The CDR3 runs to 17 residues. The germline V gene encodes CDR1 LGHNA and CDR2 YSLEER. V lost 0 bases to trimming and J lost 3 bases; unmatched junction nucleotides: 7. The CDR3 DNA follows: TGCGCCAGCAGCCAAGAGTTGGGACTAGCGATAGAAGAGACCCAGTACTTC. This codes for CASSQELGLAIEETQYF.

The CDR3 spells CASSRTDQPQHF. The CDR3 DNA sequence: TGTGCCAGCTCACGGACAGATCAGCCCCAGCATTTT. The rearrangement joins TRBV18 to TRBJ1-5; D possibly corresponds to TRBD1 (6 bases). The ends were cut back, 4 bases at V and 5 bases at J, with 6 bases in the middle. The CDR3 covers 12 residues. Germline values: CDR1 KGHSH, CDR2 LQKENI. The whole variable domain, remainder taken from reference TRBV18 and TRBJ1-5, is NAGVMQNPRHLVRRRGQEARLRCSPMKGHSHVYWYRQLPEEGLKFMVYLQKENIIDESGMPKERFSAEFPKEGPSILRIQQVVRGDSAAYFCASSRTDQPQHFGDGTRLSIL.

The chain recombines TRBV19 with TRBJ2-1; TRBD2 is a possible D gene (5 bases). V shed 1 base and J shed 5 bases, with 12 bases lying between them. The CDR3 has 15 residues. In germline, CDR1 is LNHDA, CDR2 SQIVND (reference sequence). This chain's CDR3 is CASSIGTGSNNEQFF. In DNA form, the CDR3 reads TGTGCCAGTAGTATAGGGACTGGGTCTAACAATGAGCAGTTCTTC.

V and J are TRBV6-4 and TRBJ1-2; 9 nucleotides match TRBD1. The CDR3 totals 13 residues. Germline values: CDR1 MRHNA, CDR2 SNTAGT. Losses at the gene ends were 6 bases for V and 8 bases for J; bases not matched to a gene: 7. This CDR3 is CASSSGTGLGYTF. CDR3 sequence (DNA): TGTGCCAGCAGCTCCGGGACAGGGTTAGGCTACACCTTC.

The gene calls are TRBV7-9 and TRBJ1-1, with 10 bases aligning to TRBD1. With V trimmed by 5 bases and J by 1 base, 13 bases remained unmatched. The CDR3 covers 18 residues. Germline CDR1 and CDR2: SEHNR and FQNEAQ (reference sequence). This CDR3 is CASSGRDRGLSPNTEAFF. For the CDR3, the DNA is TGTGCCAGCAGCGGACGGGACAGGGGACTTAGTCCGAACACTGAAGCTTTCTTT.